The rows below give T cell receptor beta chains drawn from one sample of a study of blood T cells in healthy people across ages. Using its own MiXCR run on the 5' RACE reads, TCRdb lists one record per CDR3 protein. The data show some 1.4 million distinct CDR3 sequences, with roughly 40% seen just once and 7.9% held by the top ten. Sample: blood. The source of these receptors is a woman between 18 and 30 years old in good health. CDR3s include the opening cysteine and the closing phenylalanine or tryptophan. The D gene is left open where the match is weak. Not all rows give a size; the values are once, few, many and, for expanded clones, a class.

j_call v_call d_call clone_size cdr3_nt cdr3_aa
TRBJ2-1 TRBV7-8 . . TGTGCCAGCAGCTTAGGCGACTTGGGCTACAATGAGCAGTTCTTC CASSLGDLGYNEQFF
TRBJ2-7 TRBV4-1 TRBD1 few TGCGCCAGCAGCCAAGAATCGCAGGGGGCTTACGAGCAGTACTTC CASSQESQGAYEQYF
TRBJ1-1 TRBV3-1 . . TGTGCCAGCAGCCTAAAACGACAGAAAGCTTTCTTT CASSLKRQKAFF
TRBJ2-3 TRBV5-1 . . TGCGCCAGCAGCTTGAGGGTACAGGCAGATACGCAGTATTTT CASSLRVQADTQYF
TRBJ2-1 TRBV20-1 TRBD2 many TGCAGTGCTAGAGATGAGCGGGAGGGCCTGGGTGAGCAGTTCTTC CSARDEREGLGEQFF
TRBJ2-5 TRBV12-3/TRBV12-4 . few TGTGCCAGCAGTTTTGGGGCAGGGGGAGGCCAAGAGACCCAGTACTTC CASSFGAGGGQETQYF
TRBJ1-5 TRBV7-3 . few TGTGCCAGCAGCTTTCGATACGGCTCCCAGGGAGGAAATCAGCCCCAGCATTTT CASSFRYGSQGGNQPQHF
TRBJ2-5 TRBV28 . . TGTGCCAGCGGCCCAGAGCAGTACTTC CASGPEQYF
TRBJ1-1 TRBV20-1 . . TGCAGTGCTAGTTATCAGGGGACGAACACTGAAGCTTTCTTT CSASYQGTNTEAFF
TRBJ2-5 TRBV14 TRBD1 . TGTGCCAGCAGCAGCTGGACAGGGGGCGATGAGCAGTACTTC CASSSWTGGDEQYF
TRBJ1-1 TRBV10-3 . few TGTGCCATCCTCGGAGCGGAGAACACTGAAGCTTTCTTT CAILGAENTEAFF
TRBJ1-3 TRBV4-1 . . TGCGCCAGCAGCCCTGTGGGGACGGAGGTACTAGGAAACACCATATATTTT CASSPVGTEVLGNTIYF
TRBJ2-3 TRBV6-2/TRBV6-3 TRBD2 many TGTGCCAGCAGTAACCGACTAGCCCCAGATACGCAGTATTTT CASSNRLAPDTQYF
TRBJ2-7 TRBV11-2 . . TGTGCCAGCAGCTCCCGGTGGGAGAACTCCTACGAGCAGTACTTC CASSSRWENSYEQYF
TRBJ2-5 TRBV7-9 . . TGTGCCAGCAGCTTAGGTACCTATCAAGAGACCCAGTACTTC CASSLGTYQETQYF
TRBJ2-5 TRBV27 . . TGTGCCAGCATCGGATGGGGCGGTGAGACCCAGTACTTC CASIGWGGETQYF
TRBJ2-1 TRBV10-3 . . TGTGTCATCAGTGCTTCGGCTAGCCTACTTGACAATGAGCAGTTCTTC CVISASASLLDNEQFF
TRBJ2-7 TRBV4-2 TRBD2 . TGTGCCAGCAGCCAAGAAATAGCGGGGGGTCCCCTTTTGCCCGAGCAGCACTTC CASSQEIAGGPLLPEQHF
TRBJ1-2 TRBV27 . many TGTGCCAGCAGTTTACGACAGAACTATGGCTACACCTTC CASSLRQNYGYTF
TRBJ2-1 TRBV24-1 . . TGTGCCACCAGTGTAGGGGGGGCCTACAATGAGCAGTTCTTC CATSVGGAYNEQFF
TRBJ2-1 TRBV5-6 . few TGTGCCAGCAGCTTGTGGGACTCAATCCAAAATGAGCAGTTCTTC CASSLWDSIQNEQFF
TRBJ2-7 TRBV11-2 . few TGTGCCAGCGGTAGTACAGGAGTAAGATCCTACGAGCAGTACTTC CASGSTGVRSYEQYF
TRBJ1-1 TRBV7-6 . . TGTGCCAGCAGCTCTGAAGGGGGAACTGAAGCTTTCTTT CASSSEGGTEAFF
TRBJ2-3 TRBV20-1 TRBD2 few TGCAGTGCGCTCACTAGCGTTGGCACAGATACGCAGTATTTT CSALTSVGTDTQYF
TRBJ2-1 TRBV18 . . TGTGCCAGCTCACCACAGAGACAGTTACAAGAGACCCAGTTCTTC CASSPQRQLQETQFF
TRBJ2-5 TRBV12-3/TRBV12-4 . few . CASSSSIETQYF
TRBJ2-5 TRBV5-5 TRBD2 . TGTGCCAGCAGCCTAGGGCCTCTCGGCGGGAGATCAGGGGAGACCCAGTACTTC CASSLGPLGGRSGETQYF
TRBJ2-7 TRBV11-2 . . TGTGCCAGCAGCTCTCTCCGGGACAACTCCTACGAGCAGTACTTC CASSSLRDNSYEQYF
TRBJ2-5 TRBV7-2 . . TGTGCCAGCAGCCAAGGTCTAGCTGTCGAGACCCAGTACTTC CASSQGLAVETQYF
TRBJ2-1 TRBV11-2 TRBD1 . TGTGCCAGCAGCGGGCAGGGGGATGGGATCTACAATGAGCAGTTCTTC CASSGQGDGIYNEQFF
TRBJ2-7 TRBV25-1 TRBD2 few TGTGCCAGCAGTATAACGGGAGGGAGCGGCGAGCAGTACTTC CASSITGGSGEQYF